A single sample gave rise to the 3 T cell receptor beta chains below, sequenced in a study of identical twins' blood T cells. A single record per CDR3 protein comes from TCRdb applying MiXCR to the 5' RACE reads. The table lists roughly 380,000 distinct CDR3 sequences, under 30% of them singletons. Source material: PBMCs. Source of these receptors: a woman between 18 and 50 years old in good health.

To note about this clonotype: The junction shows a germline mismatch at one end, possibly a read error. The CDR3 here is CTSSGGSYGYTF. CDR3 nucleotide sequence: TGTACCAGCAGCGGCGGGTCCTATGGCTACACCTTC. J is TRBJ1-2 and V is TRBV9, with no clear D. The germline V gene has CDR1 SGDLS and CDR2 YYNGEE. CDR3 size: 12 residues.

Ten or more counts support this clonotype. The rearrangement uses TRBV29-1 and TRBJ2-7; weak D call: TRBD2 (5 bases). This CDR3 is built from 12 residues. Trimming left V 7 bases short and J 0 bases short, with 10 bases between. Germline CDR1 and CDR2: SQVTM and ANQGSEA. The CDR3 is CSAGYSSYEQYF. CDR3 coding DNA: TGCAGCGCGGGGTACTCCTCCTACGAGCAGTACTTC.

In its sample, this clonotype was seen a few times. The V and J genes are TRBV9 and TRBJ1-1, with D uncertain. Germline V lookup: CDR1 SGDLS, CDR2 YYNGEE. The CDR3 runs 13 residues. The germline V and J ends were trimmed by 0 bases and 2 bases, with 5 bases remaining between them. The DNA of the CDR3 is TGTGCCAGCAGCGTAGCAGCAAACACTGAAGCTTTCTTT. Translating it yields CASSVAANTEAFF.